The 32 T cell receptor beta chains in this list originate from one sample, sequenced in a study of T cell responses to AZD1222 COVID-19 vaccine. Generated by immunoSEQ multiplex PCR, the TCRdb table keeps only in-frame clones and is missing some. The sample yields some 150,000 clones, 75% to 85% seen once. The sequencing used peripheral blood, collected 28 days after the second dose of the MenACWY control vaccine. The receptors were gathered from an adult who received the MenACWY meningococcal vaccine as a control.

This sequence joins TRBV5-6 and TRBJ1-5; D is perhaps TRBD1 (5 bases). Looked up from germline, CDR1 is SGHDT and CDR2 is YYEEEE. Trimming removed 1 base at V and 7 bases at J, with 6 bases between. The CDR3 totals 12 residues. The CDR3 region has the DNA TGTGCCAGCAGCTTGTGGGGGCAGCCCCAGCATTTT. Residues: CASSLWGQPQHF.

This chain links TRBV3-1 (or the pseudogene TRBV3-2) with TRBJ2-1; TRBD2 might be the D (6 bases). The CDR3 is 17 amino acids. Germline values: CDR1 LGHDT, CDR2 YNNKEL (reference sequence). V was shortened by 0 bases and J by 7 bases, with 19 bases between the two germline ends. The CDR3 bases are TGTGCCAGCAGCCAAGAGGAGGTTCGGCGGGGTCGGAATGAGCAGTTCTTC. Amino acid sequence: CASSQEEVRRGRNEQFF.

The CDR3 DNA follows: TGCGCCAGCATCTGGACAGGGGCACTCAATCAGCCCCAGCATTTT. It translates to CASIWTGALNQPQHF. J is TRBJ1-5 and V is TRBV5-1; 9 bases are shared with TRBD1. CDR3 length: 15 amino acids. CDR1 and CDR2 (germline): SGHRS, YFSETQ. V was pared by 6 bases and J by 3 bases, with 7 bases of the junction left unmatched.

This chain uses TRBV6-2 or TRBV6-3 with TRBJ1-2; a possible D gene is TRBD1 (5 bases). V lost 0 bases to trimming and J lost 4 bases, with 9 bases between them. Per the germline V gene, CDR1 is MNHEY and CDR2 is SVGEGT. The CDR3 totals 14 residues. In DNA, the CDR3 is TGTGCCAGCAGTTACTCGACGGGGGGCTATGGCTACACCTTC. It specifies CASSYSTGGYGYTF.

Here the CDR3 reads CASSYSSDHLNTEAFF. The DNA for the CDR3 is TGTGCCAGCAGTTACTCGTCCGACCACCTGAACACTGAAGCTTTCTTT. This chain joins TRBV6-2 or TRBV6-3 and TRBJ1-1; D unresolved. The V gene lost 0 bases and the J gene lost 0 bases, with 11 bases spanning the gap. The CDR3 extends over 16 amino acids. In germline, CDR1 is MNHEY, CDR2 SVGEGT.

The J gene is TRBJ2-2, the V gene TRBV29-1; 7 bases fit TRBD1. The V gene end was trimmed by 7 bases and the J gene end by 0 bases; junction bases not matched to a gene: 5. Germline V gene sequence: CDR1 SQVTM, CDR2 ANQGSEA. The CDR3 runs to 14 residues. The CDR3 region has the DNA TGCAGCGCTAGAGGGGGCGCGAACACCGGGGAGCTGTTTTTT. Its translation: CSARGGANTGELFF.

This chain joins TRBV24-1 and TRBJ1-2; 7 nucleotides match TRBD1. In germline, CDR1 is KGHDR, CDR2 SFDVKD. This CDR3 has 13 amino acids. Germline trimming cut 4 bases from V and 8 bases from J; bases unmatched to any gene: 6. The CDR3 DNA reads as TGTGCCACCAGTGAAGGGGGCATTAGAGGCTACACCTTC. Protein sequence: CATSEGGIRGYTF.

This chain links TRBV6-5 with TRBJ2-5, with D unresolved. V dropped 6 bases and J dropped 4 bases, with 6 bases sitting between them. Germline loops: CDR1 MNHEY, CDR2 SVGAGI. The CDR3 sequence is 11 residues long. CDR3 DNA sequence: TGTGCCAGCAGGAAGATAGAGACCCAGTACTTC. This gives the protein CASRKIETQYF.

This clone has just one count. The chain employs TRBV19 and TRBJ2-2, with D uncertain. Germline lookup yields CDR1 LNHDA and CDR2 SQIVND (reference sequence). V shed 11 bases and J shed 4 bases, with 14 bases lying between them. The CDR3 runs to 13 residues. CDR3 DNA sequence: TGTGCCGGAAGAGGCAGAGCCACCGGGGAGCTGTTTTTT. Translating gives CAGRGRATGELFF.

V and J are TRBV18 and TRBJ1-2, with TRBD1 as a possible D gene (6 bases). Germline values: CDR1 KGHSH, CDR2 LQKENI. The V gene lost 2 bases and the J gene lost 8 bases, with 15 bases spanning the gap. The CDR3 has 14 residues. The CDR3 is CASSPNWGAAGYTF. DNA of the CDR3: TGTGCCAGCTCACCAAACTGGGGGGCGGCCGGCTACACCTTC.

This rearrangement joins TRBV5-3 to TRBJ2-7; no reliable D call. TRBV5-3 is given ORF status, its function remaining uncertain. The CDR3 runs to 16 residues. V lost 0 bases, J lost 4 bases, and 17 bases lay in between. CDR3 nucleotide sequence: TGTGCCAGAAGCTTGGCCCCAACCGATGAAATTTACGAGCAGTACGTC. Amino acid sequence: CARSLAPTDEIYEQYV.

The chain employs TRBV19 and TRBJ1-5; D unclear. V shed 7 bases and J shed 4 bases, with 11 bases lying between them. This CDR3 has 13 residues. Germline V gene lookup returns CDR1 LNHDA and CDR2 SQIVND (reference sequence). DNA for the CDR3: TGTGCCAGTAAAGAAGGCGGGAATCAGCCCCAGCATTTT. The encoded protein is CASKEGGNQPQHF.

This clone appeared a few times. The J gene is TRBJ2-1, the V gene TRBV7-8; D is possibly TRBD2 (7 bases). The CDR3 runs to 15 residues. Germline V CDR1 and CDR2: SGHVS, FQNEAQ. The V end was cut by 8 bases, the J end by 2 bases, with 16 bases between. The CDR3 bases are TGTGCCAGCCGCCGTCGGGGGGCGACCTACAATGAGCAGTTCTTC. Its protein is CASRRRGATYNEQFF.

This chain connects TRBV6-5 to TRBJ2-7, with TRBD2 as a possible D gene (6 bases). The V gene lost 2 bases and the J gene lost 6 bases, with 11 bases spanning the gap. This CDR3 has 13 residues. CDR1 and CDR2 from the germline V gene are MNHEY and SVGAGI. CDR3 DNA: TGTGCCAGCAGTTACCGGGCGGGGTCCGAGCAGTACGTC. Translated: CASSYRAGSEQYV.

Only one count was recorded for this clone. The chain combines TRBV28 with TRBJ1-4; possibly TRBD1 for D (5 bases). Trimming pared 6 bases from V and 7 bases from J, leaving 21 bases between. CDR3 length equals 16 residues. CDR1 and CDR2 (germline): MDHEN, SYDVKM. CDR3 DNA sequence: TGTGCCAGCAGCCTACCCCAGAGTGGGACGCGTGAAAAACTGTTTTTT. This encodes CASSLPQSGTREKLFF.

The chain uses TRBV15 and TRBJ1-1; D is ambiguous. The CDR3 sequence is 13 residues long. Trimming removed 8 bases at V and 0 bases at J, with 10 bases between. Germline V CDR1 and CDR2: LNHNV, YYDKDF (reference sequence). CDR3 DNA: TGTGCCACCCGTCCCCGCATGAACACTGAAGCTTTCTTT. Protein: CATRPRMNTEAFF. The entire variable domain, with the rest obtained from reference TRBV15 and TRBJ1-1, is as follows: DAMVIQNPRYQVTQFGKPVTLSCSQTLNHNVMYWYQQKSSQAPKLLFHYYDKDFNNEADTPDNFQSRRPNTSFCFLDIRSPGLGDTAMYLCATRPRMNTEAFFGQGTRLTVV.

The chain links TRBV5-6 to TRBJ1-1; D is perhaps TRBD1 (5 bases). V lost 4 bases and J lost 6, with 10 bases in between. The V gene's germline CDR1 is SGHDT and CDR2 YYEEEE. The CDR3 is 12 residues long. CDR3 in DNA: TGTGCCAGCAGCCCTTGGGACTCTGAAGCTTTCTTT. Protein: CASSPWDSEAFF.

The chain carries TRBV7-9 and TRBJ2-5; TRBD2 agrees at 8 bases. Trimming cost V 1 base and J 2 bases; bases outside gene matches: 6. The CDR3 has 16 amino acids. Germline V gene data show CDR1 as SEHNR and CDR2 as FQNEAQ (reference sequence). The CDR3 protein is CASSLDGGRPQETQYF. The CDR3 DNA reads as TGTGCCAGCAGCTTAGATGGCGGGAGGCCTCAAGAGACCCAGTACTTC. The full variable domain, rest sourced from reference TRBV7-9 and TRBJ2-5, is DTGVSQNPRHKITKRGQNVTFRCDPISEHNRLYWYRQTLGQGPEFLTYFQNEAQLEKSRLLSDRFSAERPKGSFSTLEIQRTEQGDSAMYLCASSLDGGRPQETQYFGPGTRLLVL.

This rearrangement joins TRBV13 to TRBJ2-1; 11 nucleotides match TRBD2. With 5 bases clipped from V and 7 bases from J, the junction kept 7 bases outside the gene matches. Germline loops: CDR1 PRHDT, CDR2 FYEKMQ (reference sequence). The CDR3 has 15 amino acids. CDR3 sequence (DNA): TGTGCCAGCAGCCCCCTAGCGGGAGGAGTAAATGAGCAGTTCTTC. It encodes CASSPLAGGVNEQFF.

The chain combines TRBV5-1 with TRBJ2-3; D is possibly TRBD1 (5 bases). V was cut by 0 bases and J by 2 bases, with 10 bases left in between. CDR3 length: 15 residues. Germline loops: CDR1 SGHRS, CDR2 YFSETQ. The CDR3, as DNA: TGCGCCAGCAGCTTGGGCCGACAGCTCACAGATACGCAGTATTTT. Translation: CASSLGRQLTDTQYF.

The genes are TRBV7-6 and TRBJ2-1; 8 bases match TRBD2. Germline values: CDR1 SGHVS, CDR2 FNYEAQ. CDR3 length: 15 amino acids. With V trimmed by 3 bases and J by 4 bases, 5 bases remained unmatched. CDR3 in amino acids: CASSFSSSGYNEQFF. In DNA, the CDR3 is TGTGCCAGCAGCTTTAGTTCTAGCGGGTACAATGAGCAGTTCTTC.

The V call is TRBV5-1, the J call TRBJ2-1; D gene ambiguous. This CDR3 is 12 amino acids long. V lost 7 bases to trimming and J lost 9 bases, with 14 bases between them. The germline V gene encodes CDR1 SGHRS and CDR2 YFSETQ. For the CDR3, the DNA is TGCGCCAGCGGCAAGGGCGACGGTGAGCAGTTCTTC. This encodes CASGKGDGEQFF.

J is TRBJ1-5 and V is TRBV28; D is perhaps TRBD1 (5 bases). With 6 bases removed from V and 9 bases from J, the gap between germline ends came to 18 bases. The CDR3 contains 14 residues. Germline V CDR1 and CDR2: MDHEN, SYDVKM. CDR3 coding DNA: TGTGCCAGCAGCCCCGGGGCGGGGGGATCGCCCCAGCATTTT. Its protein is CASSPGAGGSPQHF.

This chain links TRBV28 with TRBJ1-3; D remains unclear. The germline V gene encodes CDR1 MDHEN and CDR2 SYDVKM. Trimming stripped 5 bases from V and 8 bases from J, with 7 bases between. There are 11 residues in the CDR3. The CDR3 loop is CASSPRDTIYF. CDR3 DNA sequence: TGTGCCAGCAGTCCCCGAGACACCATATATTTT.

The gene calls are TRBV19 and TRBJ1-5; 7 bases match TRBD1. The V segment lost 4 bases and the J segment 5 bases; nucleotides outside the gene matches: 5. This CDR3 contains 14 residues. Germline assignment: CDR1 LNHDA and CDR2 SQIVND (reference sequence). This CDR3 is CASSNGQVYQPQHF. The CDR3 DNA is TGTGCCAGTAGTAACGGACAGGTTTATCAGCCCCAGCATTTT.

J is TRBJ2-7 and V is TRBV27, with 11 bases aligning to TRBD2. Germline-derived CDR1 and CDR2 are MNHEY and SMNVEV (reference sequence). The CDR3 runs 15 residues. V shed 2 bases, J shed 2 bases, and the junction held 2 bases outside the gene matches. Written as DNA, the CDR3 is TGTGCCAGCAGTTTACTAGCGGGAGGCACCTACGAGCAGTACTTC. Its protein product is CASSLLAGGTYEQYF.

The rearrangement uses TRBV6-4 and TRBJ2-3, with no clear D. With 3 bases removed from V and 3 bases from J, the gap between germline ends came to 13 bases. The CDR3 has 15 amino acids. Germline loops: CDR1 MRHNA, CDR2 SNTAGT. The CDR3: CASSEGRRETDTQYF. For the CDR3, the DNA is TGTGCCAGCAGTGAAGGTCGTCGAGAGACAGATACGCAGTATTTT.

This chain joins TRBV11-2 and TRBJ2-5; D is possibly TRBD1 or TRBD2 (5 bases each). The V end lost 1 base, the J end lost 7 bases, and 13 bases lay between the germline ends. The CDR3 contains 14 residues. CDR1 is SGHAT, CDR2 FQNNGV, per germline. The CDR3 DNA sequence: TGTGCCAGCAGCTTAGTAAGGCAGAGGGGGACCCAGTACTTC. This sequence encodes CASSLVRQRGTQYF. Full variable domain (rest looked up from reference TRBV11-2 and TRBJ2-5): EAGVAQSPRYKIIEKRQSVAFWCNPISGHATLYWYQQILGQGPKLLIQFQNNGVVDDSQLPKDRFSAERLKGVDSTLKIQPAKLEDSAVYLCASSLVRQRGTQYFGPGTRLLVL.

The rearrangement uses TRBV5-4 and TRBJ1-4, with TRBD1 identical over 10 bases. J lost 5 bases, V lost 7 bases, and 11 bases had no gene match. The CDR3 loop spans 16 amino acids. Germline CDR1 and CDR2: SGHNT and YYREEE (reference sequence). The CDR3 DNA sequence: TGTGCCAGCGGGCGACTAAAGGGACAGGGGAATGAAAAACTGTTTTTT. This translates into CASGRLKGQGNEKLFF.

This clone was seen only once. The chain has TRBV5-4 and TRBJ2-2; the match to TRBD1 covers 9 bases. This CDR3 is built from 15 residues. The trim removed 4 bases at V and 5 bases at J, leaving 6 bases unmatched. CDR1 and CDR2 (germline): SGHNT, YYREEE (reference sequence). CDR3 region: CASSRTGGGTGELFF. The CDR3 DNA sequence: TGTGCCAGCAGCAGAACAGGGGGCGGGACCGGGGAGCTGTTTTTT.

This chain connects TRBV19 to TRBJ2-2, with unresolved D. CDR1 is LNHDA and CDR2 is SQIVND in the germline V gene (reference sequence). CDR3 length: 12 amino acids. Trimming removed 3 bases at V and 7 bases at J, with 6 bases between. The CDR3 DNA sequence: TGTGCCAGTAGTATGCAACTCGGGGAGCTGTTTTTT. Protein product: CASSMQLGELFF. The variable domain in full, completed from reference TRBV19 and TRBJ2-2, reads DGGITQSPKYLFRKEGQNVTLSCEQNLNHDAMYWYRQDPGQGLRLIYYSQIVNDFQKGDIAEGYSVSREKKESFPLTVTSAQKNPTAFYLCASSMQLGELFFGEGSRLTVL.

V gene TRBV27 combines with J gene TRBJ2-1, with 8 bases matching TRBD1. V dropped 5 bases and J dropped 0; count of bases not matched to a gene: 6. Germline V gives CDR1 MNHEY, CDR2 SMNVEV (reference sequence). The CDR3 length is 16 residues. This CDR3 is CASSADRAGSYNEQFF. The CDR3 DNA reads TGTGCCAGCAGTGCGGACAGGGCCGGCTCCTACAATGAGCAGTTCTTC.